The clone carrying this TCR beta chain turned up a few times. Its antigen is not known. This sample stems from a study of T-cell memory formation after mild COVID-19. The CDR3 has 14 amino acids. After removal of 4 bases from V and 8 bases from J, the junction contained 10 bases not matched to a gene. CDR1 DFQATT and CDR2 SNEGSKA come from the germline V gene (reference sequence). Study-level findings and limits: SARS-CoV-2 specificity was not confirmed for second-wave clones peaking on day 37.

With constant-segment primers, 5'RACE yielded cDNA libraries of TCR alpha and TCR beta that carried sample barcodes and UMIs. Each CDR3 protein gets one entry after TCRdb re-called the 5' RACE reads with MiXCR. This table has approximately 260,000 distinct CDR3 sequences, around 15% appearing once. The chain joins TRBV20-1 to TRBJ2-1, with 8 nucleotides matching TRBD2. This clonotype originated in a man in his late teens or twenties who had mild COVID-19 (a few samples of this study predate the infection). Cell type and time point are not known. Sequenced material: PBMCs or a T cell subset sorted from them (not recorded which). The CDR3 loop reads CSATESGGLYEQFF. In DNA, the CDR3 is TGCAGTGCTACGGAGAGCGGGGGCCTTTATGAGCAGTTCTTC.